This TCR beta chain is drawn from a study of cytomegalovirus exposure and HLA in healthy donors. Primers: 60 Vbeta forward and 13 Jbeta reverse. Only in-frame clones appear in the TCRdb table, and some are missing; sequencing was by immunoSEQ multiplex PCR. The sample contains 150,000 to 200,000 clones, roughly 85% of which appear only once. CDR3 length: 15 amino acids. Germline V gives CDR1 LGHNA, CDR2 YNFKEQ. The V gene lost 3 bases and the J gene lost 1 base, with 12 bases spanning the gap. The sample comprised PBMCs. The TCR sequence derives from a male donor in good health and CMV-seropositive. J is TRBJ1-2 and V is TRBV4-2; D remains unclear. The CDR3 here is CASSQATPVNYGYTF. The CDR3 DNA reads as TGTGCCAGCAGCCAGGCAACACCAGTTAACTATGGCTACACCTTC.